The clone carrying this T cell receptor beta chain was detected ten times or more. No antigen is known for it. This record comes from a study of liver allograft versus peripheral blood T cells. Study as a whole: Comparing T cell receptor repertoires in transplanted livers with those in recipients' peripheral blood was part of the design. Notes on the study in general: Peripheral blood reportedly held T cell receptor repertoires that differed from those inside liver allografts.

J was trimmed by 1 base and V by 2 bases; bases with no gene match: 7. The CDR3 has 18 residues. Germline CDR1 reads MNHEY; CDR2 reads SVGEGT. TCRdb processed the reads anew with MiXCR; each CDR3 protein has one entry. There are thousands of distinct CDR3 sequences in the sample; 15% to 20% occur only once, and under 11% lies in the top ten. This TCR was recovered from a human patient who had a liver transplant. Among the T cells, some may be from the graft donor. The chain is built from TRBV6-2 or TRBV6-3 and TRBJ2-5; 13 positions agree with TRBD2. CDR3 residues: CASSYRRTSGSGQETQYF. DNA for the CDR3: TGTGCCAGCAGTTACCGGAGGACTAGCGGGAGTGGCCAAGAGACCCAGTACTTC.